Below are 4 T cell receptor beta chains sequenced from a single sample in a study of T cell responses to AZD1222 COVID-19 vaccine. This table comes from immunoSEQ multiplex PCR, and its TCRdb copy is limited to in-frame clones, with some not included. There are about 100,000 clones in the sample; about 86% occur only once, and 2.5% to 4% lies in the top ten. Sequenced material: peripheral blood, taken on day 0 of AZD1222 vaccination. The receptors were sampled from an adult in good health.

The CDR3: CASSYWTGTFQGTDTQYF. The DNA for the CDR3 is TGTGCCAGCAGTTATTGGACAGGGACCTTCCAAGGCACAGATACGCAGTATTTT. The rearrangement links TRBV28 to TRBJ2-3; 8 nucleotides agree with TRBD1. V trimming: 4 bases; J trimming: 1 base; junction bases outside the gene matches: 13. Germline-derived CDR1 and CDR2 are MDHEN and SYDVKM. This CDR3 spans 18 amino acids.

This clone is a singleton in its sample. The genes are TRBV12-3 or TRBV12-4 and TRBJ1-1, with TRBD1 as a possible D gene (6 bases). There are 13 residues in the CDR3. Trimming pared 6 bases from V and 8 bases from J, leaving 16 bases between. The CDR3 DNA is TGTGCCAGCAGCGGTGGGCGGGGGCGAGAAGCTTTCTTT. Translating it yields CASSGGRGREAFF.

The rearrangement joins TRBV19 to TRBJ1-4; D is possibly TRBD1 (6 bases). Germline V CDR1 and CDR2: LNHDA, SQIVND (reference sequence). V gave up 6 bases and J gave up 5 bases, with 13 bases separating them. The CDR3 covers 14 residues. In DNA form, the CDR3 reads TGTGCCAGTAGGATTGGGGGGCGCAATGAAAAACTGTTTTTT. Protein sequence: CASRIGGRNEKLFF.

This chain joins TRBV19 and TRBJ1-5, with 10 bases identical to TRBD1. J was trimmed by 5 bases and V by 7 bases; bases with no gene match: 8. This CDR3 has 15 amino acids. Germline-derived CDR1 and CDR2 are LNHDA and SQIVND (reference sequence). CDR3 nucleotide sequence: TGTGCCAGTACCCCAACGGGACAGGGGCATCAGCCCCAGCATTTT. This codes for CASTPTGQGHQPQHF.